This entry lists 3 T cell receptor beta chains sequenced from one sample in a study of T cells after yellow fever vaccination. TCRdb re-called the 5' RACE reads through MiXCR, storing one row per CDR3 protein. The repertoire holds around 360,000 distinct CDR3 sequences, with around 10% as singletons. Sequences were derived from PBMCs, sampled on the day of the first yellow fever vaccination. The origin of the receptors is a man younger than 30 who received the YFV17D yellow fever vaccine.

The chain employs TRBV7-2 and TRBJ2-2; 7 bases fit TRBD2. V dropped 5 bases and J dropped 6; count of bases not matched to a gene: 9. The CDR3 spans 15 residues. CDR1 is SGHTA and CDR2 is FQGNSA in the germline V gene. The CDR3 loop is CASSPGGRAPGELFF. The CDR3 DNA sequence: TGTGCCAGCAGCCCCGGGGGGAGGGCCCCCGGGGAGCTGTTTTTT.

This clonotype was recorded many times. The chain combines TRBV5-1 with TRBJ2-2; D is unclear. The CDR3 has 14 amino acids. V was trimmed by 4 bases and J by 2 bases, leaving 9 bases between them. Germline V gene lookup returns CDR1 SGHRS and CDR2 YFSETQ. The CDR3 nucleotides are TGCGCCAGCAGCGTGGACCCTAACACCGGGGAGCTGTTTTTT. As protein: CASSVDPNTGELFF.

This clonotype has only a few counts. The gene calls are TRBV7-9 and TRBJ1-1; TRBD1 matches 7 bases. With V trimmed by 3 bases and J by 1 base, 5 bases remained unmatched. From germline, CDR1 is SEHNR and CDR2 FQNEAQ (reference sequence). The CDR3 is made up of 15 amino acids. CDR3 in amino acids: CASSFGTAKNTEAFF. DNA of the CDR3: TGTGCCAGCAGCTTTGGGACAGCCAAGAACACTGAAGCTTTCTTT.